This TCR beta chain was identified during a study of liver allograft versus peripheral blood T cells. The wider study: Hepatic allograft T cell receptor repertoires were evaluated relative to those present in recipients' peripheral blood. Study results and caveats: Intragraft T cell receptor repertoires of liver allografts were reportedly distinct from those in peripheral blood.

Germline V gene lookup returns CDR1 SGHTA and CDR2 FQGNSA. With 3 bases removed from V and 5 bases from J, the gap between germline ends came to 13 bases. The CDR3 loop spans 15 amino acids. TCRdb fed the reads into MiXCR, producing one record per CDR3 protein. Among more than 2,000 distinct CDR3 sequences listed, approximately 15% were seen once. Within the sample, this clonotype is medium-sized. Antigen unknown. This sequence was found in a human patient who had a liver transplant. Some T cells may have originated in the graft donor. The rearrangement joins TRBV7-2 to TRBJ2-2; possible D gene TRBD2, 6 bases. Here the CDR3 reads CASSFGGFGTGELFF. CDR3 DNA: TGTGCCAGCAGCTTCGGAGGGTTCGGAACCGGGGAGCTGTTTTTT.